This entry lists 20 T cell receptor beta chains sequenced from one sample in a study of blood T cells in healthy people across ages. The authors ran a second PCR of 7 to 11 cycles using a sample-barcoded 5' primer and a J-beta primer mix. TCRdb used MiXCR to reprocess the 5' RACE reads, holding one entry per CDR3 protein. The sample shows hundreds of thousands of distinct CDR3 sequences, approximately 31% of them seen only once. Material for sequencing was blood. These receptors came from an elderly woman in good health.

This clonotype has at least ten counts. This rearrangement joins TRBV11-2 to TRBJ2-3, with TRBD2 matching 8 bases. The junction had 14 bases not matched to a gene; V was cut back by 5 bases and J by 10 bases. In germline, CDR1 is SGHAT, CDR2 FQNNGV. The CDR3 is 15 amino acids. CDR3 residues: CASSTAGLGPLAQYF. CDR3 DNA: TGTGCCAGCAGCACGGCGGGACTAGGCCCTTTGGCGCAGTATTTT. The full variable domain, in which reference TRBV11-2 and TRBJ2-3 provide the parts outside the CDR3, is EAGVAQSPRYKIIEKRQSVAFWCNPISGHATLYWYQQILGQGPKLLIQFQNNGVVDDSQLPKDRFSAERLKGVDSTLKIQPAKLEDSAVYLCASSTAGLGPLAQYFGPGTRLTVL.

This clonotype was counted many times. V usage is TRBV20-1 and J usage is TRBJ1-5, with D hard to call. Looked up from germline, CDR1 is DFQATT and CDR2 is SNEGSKA (reference sequence). The CDR3 loop spans 14 amino acids. Trimming shortened V by 4 bases and J by 3 bases, and 13 bases separated the two germline ends. The CDR3 is CSAISGRVNQPQHF. The DNA for the CDR3 is TGCAGTGCTATCTCGGGAAGGGTCAATCAGCCCCAGCATTTT.

This clonotype was seen just once. A much larger clone sits a single nucleotide away, making a read error possible. The chain carries TRBV6-1 and TRBJ2-3; D may match TRBD1 or TRBD2 (6 bases each). CDR3 length equals 13 residues. The V end was cut by 10 bases, the J end by 10 bases, with 21 bases between. The V gene's germline CDR1 is MNHNS and CDR2 SASEGT. The CDR3 sequence is CANREVLGEAQYF. The CDR3 nucleotides read TGTGCCAACAGGGAGGTGTTGGGGGAGGCGCAGTATTTT.

This clonotype occurred many times. The chain couples TRBV4-3 to TRBJ2-7; perhaps TRBD1 as D (5 bases). Germline lookup yields CDR1 LGHNA and CDR2 YSLEER. Trimming took off 1 base at V and 2 bases at J, with 9 bases between the two ends. The CDR3 totals 14 residues. Written as DNA, the CDR3 is TGCGCCAGCAGCCAAGCCCAGGGTGCCTACGAGCAGTACTTC. This gives the protein CASSQAQGAYEQYF.

As regards this clonotype: The junction departs from the called germline gene at one end, perhaps through a read error. V and J are TRBV6-2 or TRBV6-3 and TRBJ2-7; D gene ambiguous. Germline CDR1 and CDR2: MNHEY and SVGEGT. This CDR3 spans 14 amino acids. As DNA, the CDR3 is TGTGTCAGCAGAGTGGGTTCTAACTCCTATGAGCAGTACTTC. Its translation: CVSRVGSNSYEQYF.

This clonotype was counted ten times or more. V usage is TRBV11-2 and J usage is TRBJ1-2; D gene uncertain. Looked up from germline, CDR1 is SGHAT and CDR2 is FQNNGV. The CDR3 sequence is 14 residues long. V lost 5 bases to trimming and J lost 3 bases, with 13 bases between them. The CDR3 nucleotides are TGTGCCAGCAGCCCAGTTAGTACAGACTATGGCTACACCTTC. It is translated as CASSPVSTDYGYTF.

At least ten counts were recorded for this clonotype. The chain uses TRBV4-3 and TRBJ2-1; 13 nucleotides agree with TRBD2. This CDR3 spans 15 amino acids. Germline V CDR1 and CDR2: LGHNA, YSLEER. After removal of 4 bases from V and 8 bases from J, the junction contained 5 bases not matched to a gene. The CDR3 sequence: CASSRELAGGHEQFF. The CDR3 bases are TGCGCCAGCAGCCGAGAACTAGCGGGGGGGCATGAGCAGTTCTTC.

A note on this clonotype: This could be a read error, since a much larger clone is one nucleotide away. V is TRBV5-1 and J is TRBJ2-4, with 10 positions matching TRBD1. This CDR3 has 14 amino acids. Germline CDR1 and CDR2: SGHRS and YFSETQ. V was pared by 1 base and J by 13 bases, with 8 bases of the junction left unmatched. CDR3: CASSLPGTGDKQYF. CDR3 nucleotide sequence: TGCGCCAGCAGCTTGCCCGGGACAGGGGACAAGCAGTACTTC.

This rearrangement joins TRBV20-1 to TRBJ1-2; D might be TRBD1 (5 bases). V gave up 6 bases and J gave up 4 bases, with 15 bases separating them. From germline, CDR1 is DFQATT and CDR2 SNEGSKA (reference sequence). The CDR3 consists of 13 residues. As DNA, the CDR3 is TGCAGTGCGGGGGGGGTTTCCAGCTATGGCTACACCTTC. Protein sequence: CSAGGVSSYGYTF.

This clonotype was observed a handful of times. A much more abundant neighbour one base away suggests this may be a read error. CDR3 DNA sequence: TGTGCCAGCAGTCAGGGACTTCGGGGCTACGAGCAGTACTTC. Translated, it gives CASSQGLRGYEQYF. The chain links TRBV3-1 to TRBJ2-7, with a weak D call TRBD2 (6 bases). Germline V gene lookup returns CDR1 LGHDT and CDR2 YNNKEL (reference sequence). CDR3 length: 14 residues. V lost 6 bases and J 3 bases, leaving 15 bases between the germline ends.

This clonotype has ten or more counts. The chain combines TRBV10-3 with TRBJ1-2; tentative D call: TRBD1 (5 bases). Germline-derived CDR1 and CDR2 are ENHRY and SYGVKD. V lost 11 bases to trimming and J lost 5 bases, with 12 bases between them. The CDR3 runs 11 residues. CDR3 region: CAVKGEYGYTF. The CDR3 nucleotides are TGTGCCGTTAAAGGGGAGTATGGCTACACCTTC.

At least ten counts were recorded for this clonotype. The gene calls are TRBV7-9 and TRBJ1-1, with a possible D match to TRBD1 (6 bases). The CDR3 has 12 amino acids. Germline CDR1 reads SEHNR; CDR2 reads FQNEAQ (reference sequence). V lost 4 bases and J lost 9, with 12 bases in between. As DNA, the CDR3 is TGTGCCAGCAGCTCCCAGGGGTTTAAAGCTTTCTTT. Translation: CASSSQGFKAFF.

The sample holds a few counts of this clonotype. The chain combines TRBV6-2 or TRBV6-3 with TRBJ1-5; a possible D gene is TRBD1 (5 bases). Trimming shortened V by 2 bases and J by 3 bases, and 11 bases separated the two germline ends. There are 15 residues in the CDR3. Germline V gene sequence: CDR1 MNHEY, CDR2 SVGEGT. The CDR3 region is CASSYQGVNNQPQHF. CDR3 DNA: TGTGCCAGCAGTTACCAAGGGGTCAACAATCAGCCCCAGCATTTT.

Comments on this clonotype: A single base separates this from a much larger clone, so it may be a read error. The chain links TRBV9 to TRBJ2-5; D may be TRBD2 (5 bases). Per the germline V gene, CDR1 is SGDLS and CDR2 is YYNGEE. The V end was cut by 4 bases, the J end by 2 bases, with 18 bases between. The CDR3 is made up of 16 amino acids. CDR3 sequence reads: CASSLAPTNGQETQYF. The CDR3 DNA follows: TGTGCCAGCAGCCTAGCCCCGACTAACGGTCAAGAGACCCAGTACTTC.

This clonotype occurred a few times. The chain couples TRBV27 to TRBJ1-2, with 7 bases fitting TRBD1. Germline assignment: CDR1 MNHEY and CDR2 SMNVEV (reference sequence). Germline trimming cut 8 bases from V and 8 bases from J; bases unmatched to any gene: 14. This CDR3 is 14 amino acids long. Here the CDR3 DNA reads TGTGCCAGCGGGTTTACAGGGGATTTGAAAGGCTACACCTTC. Its protein product is CASGFTGDLKGYTF.

This clonotype was counted many times. A clone one base away is much larger, so this may be a read error. The chain couples TRBV7-2 to TRBJ2-5; D may match TRBD1 or TRBD2 (6 bases each). There are 15 residues in the CDR3. Looked up from germline, CDR1 is SGHTA and CDR2 is FQGNSA. Trimming shortened V by 2 bases and J by 11 bases, and 21 bases separated the two germline ends. The CDR3 region has the DNA TGTGCCAGCAGCTTAAGAGGGGGGTCACACAATGAGCAGTACTTC. This gives the protein CASSLRGGSHNEQYF.

In its sample, this clonotype was seen many times. This chain uses TRBV7-2 with TRBJ1-2, with a weak D call TRBD1 (5 bases). V was trimmed by 5 bases and J by 4 bases, leaving 17 bases between them. The germline V gene encodes CDR1 SGHTA and CDR2 FQGNSA. This CDR3 has 15 amino acids. The DNA for the CDR3 is TGTGCCAGCAGCCCGGGACGGATTACAACCTATGGCTACACCTTC. It codes for CASSPGRITTYGYTF.

Concerning this clonotype itself: Possible read error: a much larger clone is one base away. V is TRBV7-9 and J is TRBJ2-5; 9 bases are shared with TRBD2. CDR3 length: 16 residues. Germline V gene data show CDR1 as SEHNR and CDR2 as FQNEAQ (reference sequence). CDR3 DNA sequence: TGTACCAGCAGCTCCGAATCGGGACTAGCTCCGTGGGCCCAGTACTTC. It yields the protein CTSSSESGLAPWAQYF.

Of note for this clonotype: A much larger clone differs by one base, so this may be a read error. The genes are TRBV5-1 and TRBJ2-3, with 8 bases that match TRBD1. From germline, CDR1 is SGHRS and CDR2 YFSETQ. The CDR3 is made up of 13 amino acids. CDR3 region: CASSRQGPDAQYF. The CDR3 DNA sequence: TGCGCCAGCAGCCGACAGGGGCCAGATGCGCAGTATTTT.

On this clonotype: A much larger clone lies one base from this, so it may be a read error. This sequence joins TRBV20-1 and TRBJ2-7; 10 bases align to TRBD2. CDR1 and CDR2 from the germline V gene are DFQATT and SNEGSKA (reference sequence). V shed 8 bases and J 0 bases; nucleotides not matched to a gene: 10. The CDR3 contains 15 residues. The CDR3, as DNA: TGCAGTACTATAGGGAGCGGGGGGGCCTCCTACGAGCAGTACTTC. The encoded protein is CSTIGSGGASYEQYF.